Presented here are 16 T cell receptor beta chains from one specimen sequenced in a study of T cell repertoires in cytomegalovirus infection (dated by TCRdb to between 2018 and 2021). TCRdb shows the sequencer as Illumina HiSeq 1500. In TCRdb, the public reads were trimmed at Q25 with fastp and aligned with MiXCR, with productive beta chains retained. Rows are combined by CDR3 protein, so each entry shows the most common genes and DNA. The table for this sample lists just under 550,000 distinct CDR3 sequences; less than 30% of them were counted only once. Clones ranked in the top ten supply over 10% of the sample. The specimen sequenced was PBMCs. The receptors come from a human donor in good health (CMV status not recorded). Some clones in this sample may be carry-over from other donors' samples.

This clonotype was picked up many times. This sequence joins TRBV7-6 and TRBJ2-3, with 13 positions matching TRBD2. The CDR3 runs to 17 residues. The germline V gene encodes CDR1 SGHVS and CDR2 FNYEAQ. V was pared by 5 bases and J by 4 bases, with 9 bases of the junction left unmatched. This CDR3 is CASSPLRTSGRADTQYF. The CDR3 DNA is TGTGCCAGCAGCCCGTTAAGGACTAGCGGGAGAGCAGATACGCAGTATTTT.

This clonotype was picked up a small number of times. CDR3 coding DNA: TGTGCCAGCAGCTTTACGGTCGGGGAGACCCAGTACTTC. Translating it yields CASSFTVGETQYF. The chain uses TRBV7-2 and TRBJ2-5; no firm D call. V lost 3 bases and J lost 5, with 10 bases in between. The germline V gene has CDR1 SGHTA and CDR2 FQGNSA. The CDR3 spans 13 residues.

V is TRBV5-1 and J is TRBJ1-4; 12 positions match TRBD1. The J segment lost 6 bases and the V segment lost 4 bases, leaving 4 bases of the junction unmatched. CDR3 length: 15 amino acids. Germline V gives CDR1 SGHRS, CDR2 YFSETQ. The CDR3 DNA sequence: TGCGCCAGCAGCGCCGGGACAGGGGGCGATGAAAAACTGTTTTTT. Translation: CASSAGTGGDEKLFF.

This clonotype was detected ten times or more. The V and J genes are TRBV7-8 and TRBJ2-1; possible D gene TRBD1, 5 bases. Between the trimmed V and J ends, which lost 5 bases and 5 bases, there was a span of 22 bases. This CDR3 region has 17 residues. Germline lookup yields CDR1 SGHVS and CDR2 FQNEAQ. The CDR3 sequence: CASSQRPRDSLNNEQFF. In DNA, the CDR3 is TGTGCCAGCAGCCAACGACCCCGCGACAGTCTGAACAATGAGCAGTTCTTC.

The V call is TRBV29-1, the J call TRBJ2-3; D is ambiguous. Germline assignment: CDR1 SQVTM and CDR2 ANQGSEA. The CDR3 is 12 residues long. With 4 bases removed from V and 4 bases from J, the gap between germline ends came to 9 bases. The CDR3 sequence: CSVAENADTQYF. The CDR3 DNA sequence: TGCAGCGTTGCTGAGAACGCAGATACGCAGTATTTT.

The chain is built from TRBV7-6 and TRBJ1-2; 9 nucleotides agree with TRBD1. The V segment lost 4 bases and the J segment 4 bases; nucleotides outside the gene matches: 16. CDR1 is SGHVS and CDR2 is FNYEAQ in the germline V gene. CDR3 length: 18 amino acids. The CDR3 spells CASSSSAEDGQGIYGYTF. For the CDR3, the DNA is TGTGCCAGCAGCTCCTCCGCCGAAGACGGACAGGGGATCTATGGCTACACCTTC.

This clonotype was picked up many times. CDR3 region: CASARGGADTQYF. The CDR3 coding sequence is TGTGCCAGCGCTAGGGGAGGCGCAGATACGCAGTATTTT. The chain links TRBV7-2 to TRBJ2-3, with D possibly matching TRBD2 (6 bases). The CDR3 covers 13 residues. Germline CDR1 is SGHTA and CDR2 is FQGNSA. V was cut by 8 bases and J by 4 bases, with 13 bases left in between.

The chain links TRBV4-3 to TRBJ1-2; D might be TRBD1 (5 bases). V shed 1 base and J shed 0 bases, with 12 bases lying between them. The germline CDR1 and CDR2 sequences are LGHNA and YSLEER. The CDR3 runs 16 residues. The CDR3 sequence is CASSQGLRGPNYGYTF. Written as DNA, the CDR3 is TGCGCCAGCAGCCAAGGTCTAAGGGGCCCTAACTATGGCTACACCTTC.

This clonotype has a count of ten or more. V is TRBV7-2 and J is TRBJ2-1, with a possible D match to TRBD2 (6 bases). The CDR3 loop spans 15 amino acids. Germline V gives CDR1 SGHTA, CDR2 FQGNSA. V gave up 1 base and J gave up 5 bases, with 12 bases separating them. CDR3 coding DNA: TGTGCCAGCAGCTTAGAGGTGGGAGGAAACAATGAGCAGTTCTTC. Its translation is CASSLEVGGNNEQFF.

V usage is TRBV6-2 or TRBV6-3 and J usage is TRBJ2-3, with 11 bases matching TRBD2. Germline V gene data show CDR1 as MNHEY and CDR2 as SVGEGT. V lost 4 bases, J lost 2 bases, and 2 bases stayed unmatched. The CDR3 has 15 amino acids. The CDR3 sequence: CASSSGLAVTDTQYF. The CDR3 coding sequence is TGTGCCAGCAGTTCGGGACTAGCGGTCACAGATACGCAGTATTTT.

This clonotype was found a few times. V usage is TRBV20-1 and J usage is TRBJ1-2; unclear D gene. The germline gives CDR1 DFQATT, CDR2 SNEGSKA (reference sequence). This CDR3 comprises 13 residues. V was pared by 5 bases and J by 4 bases, with 14 bases between. CDR3 protein: CSAATSVVYGYTF. The CDR3 bases are TGCAGTGCTGCTACTTCAGTTGTCTATGGCTACACCTTC.

The chain couples TRBV19 to TRBJ1-2; 9 bases match TRBD1. Germline CDR1 and CDR2: LNHDA and SQIVND (reference sequence). This CDR3 contains 15 residues. J gave up 0 bases and V 6 bases, and 5 bases lay outside the gene matches. This chain's CDR3 is CASRSRDRANYGYTF. The CDR3 region has the DNA TGTGCCAGTAGGTCGCGGGACAGGGCTAACTATGGCTACACCTTC.

The chain links TRBV29-1 to TRBJ2-7; D possibly corresponds to TRBD2 (7 bases). Germline lookup yields CDR1 SQVTM and CDR2 ANQGSEA. This CDR3 is 16 amino acids long. Trimming cost V 7 bases and J 5 bases, with 27 bases left between them. CDR3 sequence reads: CSDGNRGAGDLDEQYV. The CDR3, as DNA: TGCAGCGATGGAAACCGGGGGGCGGGAGATCTGGACGAGCAGTACGTC.

This clonotype has a count of ten or more. The CDR3 DNA reads as TGTGCCAGCAGCTTGACACCACGAACCCAGTACTTC. This gives the protein CASSLTPRTQYF. The chain employs TRBV7-8 and TRBJ2-5; no reliable D call. The V gene lost 3 bases and the J gene lost 8 bases, with 10 bases spanning the gap. CDR1 is SGHVS, CDR2 FQNEAQ, per germline. The CDR3 spans 12 residues.

The rearrangement joins TRBV7-3 to TRBJ2-1; no reliable D call. The CDR3 runs 14 residues. Trimming shortened V by 2 bases and J by 5 bases, and 10 bases separated the two germline ends. Germline-derived CDR1 and CDR2 are SGHTA and FQGTGA. The CDR3 nucleotides are TGTGCCAGCAGCTTATTGCCCGGTGACAATGAGCAGTTCTTC. Its protein product is CASSLLPGDNEQFF.

V gene TRBV6-6 combines with J gene TRBJ2-7, with unresolved D. Trimming cost V 0 bases and J 0 bases, with 15 bases left between them. Germline CDR1 is MNHNY and CDR2 is SVGAGI (reference sequence). The CDR3 is made up of 17 amino acids. This chain's CDR3 is CASSYSEPAMRSYEQYV. The CDR3 DNA follows: TGTGCCAGCAGTTACTCGGAGCCCGCAATGCGCTCCTACGAGCAGTACGTC.